The 2 T cell receptor beta chains reported below all come from one sample, sequenced in a study of shared clonotypes between healthy human individuals. CD8 cells regarded as naive lacked CD45RO, were positively chosen for CCR7, and omitted terminally differentiated effector memory CD45RA+ cells. Using immunoSEQ multiplex PCR, the repertoire was profiled, and TCRdb retains in-frame clones only, with some absent. Of roughly 1,800,000 clones in the sample, roughly 94% were seen once. The specimen was naive CD8+ T cells sorted from blood. The receptor set was obtained from a man between 18 and 35 years old in good health.

The rearrangement joins TRBV9 to TRBJ2-1, with 9 bases fitting TRBD1. This CDR3 region has 15 residues. Germline-derived CDR1 and CDR2 are SGDLS and YYNGEE. V lost 3 bases to trimming and J lost 8 bases; unmatched junction nucleotides: 9. CDR3 amino acids: CASSAWDRVGDEQFF. CDR3 nucleotides: TGTGCCAGCAGCGCCTGGGACAGGGTTGGAGATGAGCAGTTCTTC.

The chain uses TRBV30 and TRBJ2-7; D uncertain. Germline V gene sequence: CDR1 GTSNPN, CDR2 SVGIG (reference sequence). Trimming removed 2 bases from V and 0 bases from J, with 14 bases in between. CDR3 length: 15 residues. As DNA, the CDR3 is TGTGCCTGGAGTATTAATGCAGGCATCTCCTACGAGCAGTACTTC. It specifies CAWSINAGISYEQYF.